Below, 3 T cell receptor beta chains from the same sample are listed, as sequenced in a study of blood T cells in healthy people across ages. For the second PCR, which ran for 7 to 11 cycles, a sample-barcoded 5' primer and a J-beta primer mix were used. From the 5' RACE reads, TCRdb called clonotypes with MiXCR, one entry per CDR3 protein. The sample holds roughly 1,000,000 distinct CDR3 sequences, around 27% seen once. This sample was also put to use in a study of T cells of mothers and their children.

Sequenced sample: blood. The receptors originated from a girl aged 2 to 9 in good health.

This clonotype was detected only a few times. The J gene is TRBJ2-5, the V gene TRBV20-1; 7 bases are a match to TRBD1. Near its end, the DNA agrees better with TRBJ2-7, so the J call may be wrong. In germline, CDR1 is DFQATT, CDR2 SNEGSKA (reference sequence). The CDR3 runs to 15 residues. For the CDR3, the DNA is TGCAGTGCTAGAGATTGGGGACAGAGCTCCTACGAGCAGTACTTC. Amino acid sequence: CSARDWGQSSYEQYF.

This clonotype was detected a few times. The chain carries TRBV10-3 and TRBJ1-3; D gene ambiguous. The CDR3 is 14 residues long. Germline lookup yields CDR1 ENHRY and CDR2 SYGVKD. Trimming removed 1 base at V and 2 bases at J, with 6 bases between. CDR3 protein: CAISELETGNTIYF. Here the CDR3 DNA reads TGTGCCATCAGTGAGTTGGAGACTGGAAACACCATATATTTT.

The CDR3 spells CASSLNQGKTGELFF. The CDR3 DNA reads TGCGCCAGCAGCTTGAACCAGGGTAAAACCGGGGAGCTGTTTTTT. The chain employs TRBV5-1 and TRBJ2-2, with D tentatively TRBD1 (5 bases). Germline CDR1 is SGHRS and CDR2 is YFSETQ. V was trimmed by 1 base and J by 5 bases, leaving 12 bases between them. The CDR3 consists of 15 residues.